Included here is one TCR beta chain sequence, with context. Its antigen is still unknown. No qualities accompany the bases; no much larger clone lies one base away. The data are from a study of blood T cell repertoires in COVID-19 (TCRdb year 2020). At the level of the whole study: The collaborator samples originated in the United States, Italy and Spain and spanned the acute and convalescent phases of COVID-19. Where HLA class I and class II types were available, the types were taken from metadata supplied by the sample provider, not from assay-based typing. Nearly every sample came with metadata listing a de-identified subject ID, COVID-19 status, age in years and sex. The material from the prospective study consisted of cDNA or gDNA derived from T cells, B-cell-depleted T cells, or PBMCs. The samples were drawn from the first 160 participants of the ongoing ImmuneRACE study and from 950 to 1,500 subjects provided by 6 global collaborators. The repertoires were released in a freely available public database meant as a resource for research on the immune response to SARS-CoV-2. Subjects who had been exposed to COVID-19, were actively infected with it, or had recovered from it provided the deeply sampled blood TCRbeta repertoires that made up the dataset. The research as a whole found: The amount of clinical and demographic metadata varied by source and participant and was provided uncurated.

Each collaborating institution followed its own protocols to collect whole blood in K2EDTA tubes. Collaborator samples were shipped for TCRbeta analysis as frozen whole blood, isolated PBMCs, or DNA extracted from either sample type. Per the germline V gene (reference sequence), MNHEY is the CDR1 and SMNVEV is the CDR2. Germline trimming amounts to 6 bases on V and 7 bases on J, with 10 as the count of junction bases outside the gene matches. The CDR3 numbers 15 residues from cysteine through phenylalanine. Of all the DNA, just the CDR3 is kept, 45 bases in frame from base 1. TCRbeta CDR3 regions were amplified from genomic DNA using the immunoSEQ Assay, a bias-controlled multiplex PCR. The published analysis was carried out like this. The number of nucleated cells in each sample was estimated by amplification of reference gene primers within the assay. To quantify the absolute abundance of each unique TCRbeta CDR3 rearrangement, sequence reads were collapsed and filtered. For each sample, productive Simpson clonality was calculated by taking the square root of Simpson's diversity index across productive rearrangements. The immuneACCESS repertoire file appears here via TCRdb, limited to in-frame rearrangements. These files lack a portion of the clones; in checked studies, under half of the deficit traces to unresolved V genes, and the cause of the others is not known. V and J calls and clone size are copied from that table; D and trimming were computed from the DNA. In this sample the table shows around 300,000 clones, around 90% of which occur a single time. The ten biggest clones cover roughly 9% of the sample.

The sequence came from a man between 18 and 35 years old with active or convalescent COVID-19. The receptor chain draws on TRBV27 and TRBJ2-7; TRBD2 agrees with 12 junctional bases. The sequencing input was peripheral blood. The CDR3 protein sequence reads: CASSLTSGGRREQYF. DNA sequence: TGTGCCAGCAGCCTTACTAGCGGGGGGAGAAGGGAGCAGTACTTC.